The clone carrying this T cell receptor (beta chain) has more than one count but fewer than ten. Using a J-beta primer mix together with a sample-barcoded 5' primer, a second PCR was run for roughly 7 to 11 cycles. Each CDR3 protein is one row after TCRdb ran MiXCR on the 5' RACE reads. The data hold over 600,000 distinct CDR3 sequences, with roughly 20% observed a single time. These data are taken from a study of blood T cells in healthy people across ages. Study in general: About one barcoded TCR beta cDNA was captured per two T cells.

Germline loops: CDR1 KGHSH, CDR2 LQKENI. The CDR3 is made up of 16 amino acids. This sequence joins TRBV18 and TRBJ2-1; the D is unclear. With the DNA end fitting TRBJ2-7 better, the J assignment may be wrong. The TCR originated in a man aged 70-80 years in good health. Material for sequencing was blood. DNA for the CDR3: TGTGCCAGCTCACCACCGGTACAGCCAGGATCCTACGAGCAGTACTTC. Translating it yields CASSPPVQPGSYEQYF.